Reported below is one TCR beta chain. Its target is unknown. CDR3 length: 16 amino acids. Trimming took 0 bases from V and 4 from J, leaving 14 bases between them. CDR1 and CDR2 from the germline V gene are SGHRS and YFSETQ. The sample originates from a study of cytomegalovirus exposure and HLA in healthy donors. General observations from the study: The study carried out a later analysis of TCR beta sequences. It associated 16,951 of them with specific HLA alleles at a false discovery rate of 0.05. Most of the CMV-associated TCR beta chains (in a later analysis) appeared to be HLA-restricted. According to an earlier analysis, most TCR beta V segments yielded productive rearrangements about 90% or about 30% of the time.

PCR was performed using 60 Vbeta and 13 Jbeta primers. Sequencing used immunoSEQ multiplex PCR; TCRdb keeps in-frame clones, though not all of them. The table lists 110,000 or so clones, about 80% of them singletons, with around 5% in the top ten. The sample comprised PBMCs. The clonotype comes from a man aged 50 to 60 in good health and CMV-seropositive. J is TRBJ1-3 and V is TRBV5-1; D possibly corresponds to TRBD1 (5 bases). CDR3 loop: CASSLDGTPGGNTIYF. DNA of the CDR3: TGCGCCAGCAGCTTGGACGGGACTCCGGGCGGAAACACCATATATTTT.